The T cell receptor (beta chain) described here comes from a study of blood T cell repertoires in COVID-19. Overall study context: Nucleic acid was either cDNA or gDNA, and it came from T cells, B-cell-depleted T cells, or PBMCs.

CDR1 is MGHRA, CDR2 YSYEKL, per germline. The CDR3 runs 13 residues. J lost 3 bases, V lost 3 bases, and 1 base had no gene match. This clone was detected only once. Per the original methods: From reference gene primer amplification, estimates of nucleated cell counts were derived. Data came from immunoSEQ multiplex PCR; TCRdb stores just in-frame clones and leaves some out. V, J and clone size derive from that table, while D and trimming were established from the DNA sequence. The sample holds some 160,000 clones; over 70% are singletons and the top ten take roughly 8.7%. Sequenced input: peripheral blood. The V call is TRBV4-1, the J call TRBJ2-7; 8 positions match TRBD2. The sequence derives from a man aged 45-65 years with active or convalescent COVID-19. In DNA form, the CDR3 reads TGCGCCAGCAGCCAGGGACTAGGCTACGAGCAGTACTTC. It translates to CASSQGLGYEQYF.